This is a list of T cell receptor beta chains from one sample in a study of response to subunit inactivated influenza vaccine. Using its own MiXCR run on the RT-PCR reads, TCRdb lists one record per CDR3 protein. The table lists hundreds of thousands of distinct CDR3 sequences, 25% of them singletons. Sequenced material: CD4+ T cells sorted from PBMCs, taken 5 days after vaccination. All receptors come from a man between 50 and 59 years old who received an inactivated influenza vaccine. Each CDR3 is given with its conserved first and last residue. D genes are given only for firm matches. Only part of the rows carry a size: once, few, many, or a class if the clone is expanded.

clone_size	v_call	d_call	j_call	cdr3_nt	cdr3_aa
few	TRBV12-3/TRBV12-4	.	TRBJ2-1	TGTGCCAGCAGTTTAGCGCCGACAGCTTACAATGAGCAGTTCTTC	CASSLAPTAYNEQFF
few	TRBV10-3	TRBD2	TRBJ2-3	TGTGCCATCAGTGAGGCGGCTAGCGGGAGGGCCGGTACGCAGTATTTT	CAISEAASGRAGTQYF
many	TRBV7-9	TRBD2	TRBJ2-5	TGTGCCAGCAGCTCCTCTAGCGGGAGGGCCTGGGAGACCCAGTACTTC	CASSSSSGRAWETQYF
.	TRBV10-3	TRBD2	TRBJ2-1	TGTGCCATCAGTGACCTACTGACTAGCGGAGTATACAATGAGCAGTTCTTC	CAISDLLTSGVYNEQFF
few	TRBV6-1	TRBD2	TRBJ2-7	TGTGCCAGCATAAAGGCGGGGGAATTCTACGAGCAGTACTTC	CASIKAGEFYEQYF
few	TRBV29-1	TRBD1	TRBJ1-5	TGCAGCGTTGCAGGACAGGAGGGTCAGCCCCAGCATTTT	CSVAGQEGQPQHF
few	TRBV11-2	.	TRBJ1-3	TGTGCCAGCAGCCGACTACAAAGAAACACCATATATTTT	CASSRLQRNTIYF
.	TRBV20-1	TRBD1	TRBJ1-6	TGCAGTGCTACGCTCAGGGGGACTAATTCACCCCTCCACTTT	CSATLRGTNSPLHF
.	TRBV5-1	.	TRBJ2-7	TGCGCCAGCAGCCAAGGTGGAGTGAACTACGAGCAGTACTTC	CASSQGGVNYEQYF
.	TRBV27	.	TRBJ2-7	TGTGCCAGCAGCACCTCCCGGGGCTTCGTCGAGCAGTACTTC	CASSTSRGFVEQYF
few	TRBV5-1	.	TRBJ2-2	TGCGCCAGCAGCCTGGGGCCTAGCGTTAACACCGGGGAGCTGTTTTTT	CASSLGPSVNTGELFF
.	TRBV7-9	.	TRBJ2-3	TGTGCCAGCAGACCAAGGGCAGGGGAAAGCACAGATACGCAGTATTTT	CASRPRAGESTDTQYF
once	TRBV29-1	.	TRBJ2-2	TGCAGCGTTGATAGAGGAACCGGGGAGCTGTTTTTT	CSVDRGTGELFF
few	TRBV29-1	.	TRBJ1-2	TGCAGCGTGGGCCAGATCACCTTC	CSVGQITF
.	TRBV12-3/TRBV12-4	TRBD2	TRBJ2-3	TGTGCCAGCAGTATTAGCGGGATAGGAGATACGCAGTATTTT	CASSISGIGDTQYF
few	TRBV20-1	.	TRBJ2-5	TGCAGTGCCCCACCGGGGGCGCGGGAGGAGACCCAGTACTTC	CSAPPGAREETQYF
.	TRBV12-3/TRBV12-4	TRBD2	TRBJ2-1	TGTGCCACCGGCGGGGGGGCGTCCCTCTTC	CATGGGASLF
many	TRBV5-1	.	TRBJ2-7	TGCGCCAGCAGCTTACGACCCTCCTACGAGCAGTACTTC	CASSLRPSYEQYF
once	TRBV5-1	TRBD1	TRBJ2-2	TGCGCCAGCAGCGGACAGGCGACCCGTAACACCGGGGAGCTGTTTTTT	CASSGQATRNTGELFF
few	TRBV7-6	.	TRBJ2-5	TGTGCCAGCAGCTTACAGGGACAAGTAAGCGGAGAGACCCAGTACTTC	CASSLQGQVSGETQYF
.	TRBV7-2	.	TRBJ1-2	TGTGCCAGCAGCCAAGTGTTGGGACCGCAGTATGGCTACACCTTC	CASSQVLGPQYGYTF
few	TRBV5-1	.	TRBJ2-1	TGCGCCAGCGCCGGTGCAGGATTTTACAATGAGCAGTTCTTC	CASAGAGFYNEQFF
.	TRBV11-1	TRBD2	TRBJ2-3	TGTGCCAGCAGCCTACTTCCTCAGCGGGAGGGCCCTTCCACAGATACGCAGTATTTT	CASSLLPQREGPSTDTQYF
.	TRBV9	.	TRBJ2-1	TGTGCCAGCAGCGTAGACGGCCTGGCAGACAATGAGCAGTTCTTC	CASSVDGLADNEQFF
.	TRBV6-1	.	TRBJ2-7	TGTGCCAGCAGTGCCAACAGGGGAGGCTCCTACGAGCAGTACTTC	CASSANRGGSYEQYF
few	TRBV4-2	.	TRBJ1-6	TGTGCCAGCAGCCAAGAACGGGGGCTTGCCGTAAATTCACCCCTCCACTTT	CASSQERGLAVNSPLHF
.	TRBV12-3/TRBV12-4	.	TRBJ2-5	TGTGCCAGCAGTCAGACAGGCCGGGGGGCCCAGTACTTC	CASSQTGRGAQYF
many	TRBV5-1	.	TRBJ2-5	TGCGCCAGCAGCGCCGGTGGGGCAGAACATGAGACCCAGTACTTC	CASSAGGAEHETQYF